The sequence of this T cell receptor (beta chain) was determined in a study of blood T cells in healthy people across ages. Germline lookup yields CDR1 SEHNR and CDR2 FQNEAQ (reference sequence). Trimming shortened V by 10 bases and J by 9 bases, and 18 bases separated the two germline ends. The CDR3 has 12 amino acids. Primers used in a second PCR of roughly 6 to 11 cycles were a sample-barcoded 5' primer and a J-beta primer mix. TCRdb analysed the 5' RACE reads with MiXCR anew, one entry per CDR3 protein. The sample lists about 280,000 distinct CDR3 sequences, about 25% occurring once. The clonotype comes from a woman in her 70s in good health. The V and J genes are TRBV7-9 and TRBJ2-5, with a weak D call TRBD2 (6 bases). What was sequenced was blood. DNA for the CDR3: TGTGCCACCAGGGACTCGGGGGAGGCCCAGTACTTC. It yields the protein CATRDSGEAQYF.